The sequence of this TCR beta chain was determined in a study of T cells in Graves' hyperthyroidism and ophthalmopathy. Study results and limitations: Among thyroid clonotypes expanded above 0.001, most also appeared in blood. Ophthalmopathy, as predicted by the model, came a median roughly 6.3 months after the prediction.

The CDR3 has 12 amino acids. The V gene lost 6 bases and the J gene lost 5 bases, with 10 bases spanning the gap. Germline-derived CDR1 and CDR2 are SNHLY and FYNNEI. About this clonotype: Antigen unknown.

TCR beta CDR3 regions were amplified from RNA. The primer set for the first-round RT-PCR of the TCR CDR3 was HTBI. MiXCR, applied by TCRdb to the multiplex PCR reads, yields one record per CDR3 protein. The repertoire holds about 700,000 distinct CDR3 sequences, with nearly 45% as singletons. Clinicians diagnosed patients from clinical symptoms, serum thyroxine and TRAb, thyroid ultrasound and orbital computed tomography. The V and J genes are TRBV2 and TRBJ2-5; D not resolved. The clonotype was recovered from an adult man with Graves' disease, either hyperthyroidism or ophthalmopathy (not recorded which). The specimen sequenced was peripheral blood or thyroid tissue (not recorded which). The CDR3 sequence: CASRWGGETQYF. CDR3 bases: TGTGCCAGCAGGTGGGGTGGGGAGACCCAGTACTTC.